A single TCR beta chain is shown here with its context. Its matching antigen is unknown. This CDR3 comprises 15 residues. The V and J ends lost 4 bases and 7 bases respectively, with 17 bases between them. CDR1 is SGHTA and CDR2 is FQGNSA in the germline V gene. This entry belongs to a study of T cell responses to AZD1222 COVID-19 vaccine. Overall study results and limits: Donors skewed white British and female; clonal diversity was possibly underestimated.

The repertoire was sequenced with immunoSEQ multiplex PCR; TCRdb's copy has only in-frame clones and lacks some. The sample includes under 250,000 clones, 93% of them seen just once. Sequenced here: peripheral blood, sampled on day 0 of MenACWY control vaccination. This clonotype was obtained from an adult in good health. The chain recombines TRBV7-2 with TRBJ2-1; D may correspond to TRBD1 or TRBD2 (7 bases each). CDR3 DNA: TGTGCCAGCAGCTCACTAGCGAGGGGGCAAAATGAGCAGTTCTTC. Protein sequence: CASSSLARGQNEQFF.